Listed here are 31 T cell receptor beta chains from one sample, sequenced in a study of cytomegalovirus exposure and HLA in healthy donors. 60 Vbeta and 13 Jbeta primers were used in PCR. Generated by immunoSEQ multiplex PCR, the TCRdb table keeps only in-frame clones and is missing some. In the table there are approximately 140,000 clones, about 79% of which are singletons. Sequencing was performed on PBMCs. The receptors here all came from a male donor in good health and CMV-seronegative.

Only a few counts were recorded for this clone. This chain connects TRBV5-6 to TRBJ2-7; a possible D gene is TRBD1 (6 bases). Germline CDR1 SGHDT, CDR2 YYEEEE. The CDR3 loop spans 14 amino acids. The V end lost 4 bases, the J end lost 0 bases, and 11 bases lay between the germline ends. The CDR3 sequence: CASSRQVSSYEQYF. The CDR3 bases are TGTGCCAGCAGCAGACAGGTGAGCTCCTACGAGCAGTACTTC. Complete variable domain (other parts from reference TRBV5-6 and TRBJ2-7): DAGVTQSPTHLIKTRGQQVTLRCSPKSGHDTVSWYQQALGQGPQFIFQYYEEEERQRGNFPDRFSGHQFPNYSSELNVNALLLGDSALYLCASSRQVSSYEQYFGPGTRLTVT.

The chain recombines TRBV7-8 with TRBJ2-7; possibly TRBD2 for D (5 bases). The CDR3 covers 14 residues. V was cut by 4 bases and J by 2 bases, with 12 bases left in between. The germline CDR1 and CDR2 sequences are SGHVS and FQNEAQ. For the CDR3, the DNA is TGTGCCAGCAGCTCTGCGAGGGAAGCCTACGAGCAGTACTTC. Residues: CASSSAREAYEQYF. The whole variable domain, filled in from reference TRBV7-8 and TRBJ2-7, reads GAGVSQSPRYKVAKRGQDVALRCDPISGHVSLFWYQQALGQGPEFLTYFQNEAQLDKSGLPSDRFFAERPEGSVSTLKIQRTQQEDSAVYLCASSSAREAYEQYFGPGTRLTVT.

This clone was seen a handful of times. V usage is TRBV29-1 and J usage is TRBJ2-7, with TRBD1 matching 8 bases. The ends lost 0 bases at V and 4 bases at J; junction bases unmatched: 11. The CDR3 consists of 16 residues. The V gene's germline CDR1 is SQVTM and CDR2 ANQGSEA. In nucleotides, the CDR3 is TGCAGCGTTGAAGAGAGCCGGACAGGGCTAATTTACGAGCAGTACTTC. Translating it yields CSVEESRTGLIYEQYF.

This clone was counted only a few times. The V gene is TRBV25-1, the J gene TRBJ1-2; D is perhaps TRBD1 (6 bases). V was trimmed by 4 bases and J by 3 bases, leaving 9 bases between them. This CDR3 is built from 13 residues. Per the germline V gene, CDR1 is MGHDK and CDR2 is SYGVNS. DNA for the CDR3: TGTGCCAGCAGTGTAGCAGGGGACTATGGCTACACCTTC. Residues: CASSVAGDYGYTF.

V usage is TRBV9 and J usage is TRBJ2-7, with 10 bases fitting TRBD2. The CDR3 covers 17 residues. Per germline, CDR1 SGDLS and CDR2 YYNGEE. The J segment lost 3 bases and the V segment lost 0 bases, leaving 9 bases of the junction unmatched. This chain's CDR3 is CASSVGDQRGGLYEQYF. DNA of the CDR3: TGTGCCAGCAGCGTAGGTGACCAGCGGGGGGGCCTCTACGAGCAGTACTTC.

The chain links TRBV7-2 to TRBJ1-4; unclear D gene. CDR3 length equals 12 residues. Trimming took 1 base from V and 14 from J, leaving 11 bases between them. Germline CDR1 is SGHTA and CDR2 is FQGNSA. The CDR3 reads CASSLVGAPLFF. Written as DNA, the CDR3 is TGTGCCAGCAGCTTAGTGGGAGCCCCTCTGTTTTTT.

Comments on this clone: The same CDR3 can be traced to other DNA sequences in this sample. CDR3 region: CAWSVSRNTEAFF. For the CDR3, the DNA is TGTGCCTGGAGTGTATCCAGGAACACTGAAGCTTTCTTT. The chain recombines TRBV30 with TRBJ1-1; D is ambiguous. Trimming stripped 0 bases from V and 1 base from J, with 6 bases between. CDR1 is GTSNPN and CDR2 is SVGIG in the germline V gene (reference sequence). The CDR3 spans 13 residues.

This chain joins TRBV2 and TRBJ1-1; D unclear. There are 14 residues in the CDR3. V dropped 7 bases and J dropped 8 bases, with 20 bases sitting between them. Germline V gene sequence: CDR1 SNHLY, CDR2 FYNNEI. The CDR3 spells CASTRGVRPEEAFF. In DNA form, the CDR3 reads TGTGCCAGCACCCGAGGAGTACGACCCGAAGAAGCTTTCTTT.

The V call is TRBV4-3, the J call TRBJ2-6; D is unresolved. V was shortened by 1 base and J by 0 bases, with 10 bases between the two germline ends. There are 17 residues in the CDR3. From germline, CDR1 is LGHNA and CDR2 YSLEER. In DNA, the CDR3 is TGCGCCAGCAGCCAAGGTCTACCAAGCTCTGGGGCCAACGTCCTGACTTTC. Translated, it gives CASSQGLPSSGANVLTF.

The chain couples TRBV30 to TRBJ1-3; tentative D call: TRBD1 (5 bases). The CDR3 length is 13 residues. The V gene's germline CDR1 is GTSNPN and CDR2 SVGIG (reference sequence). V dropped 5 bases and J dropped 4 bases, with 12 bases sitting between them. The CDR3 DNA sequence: TGTGCCTGGCTCAGGGTCTTCGGAAACACCATATATTTT. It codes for CAWLRVFGNTIYF.

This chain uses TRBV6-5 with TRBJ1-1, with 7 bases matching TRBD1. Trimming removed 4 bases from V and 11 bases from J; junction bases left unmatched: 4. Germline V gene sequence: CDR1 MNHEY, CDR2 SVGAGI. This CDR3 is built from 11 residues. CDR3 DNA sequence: TGTGCCAGCAGTTCGGGACAGCGGGCTTTCTTT. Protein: CASSSGQRAFF.

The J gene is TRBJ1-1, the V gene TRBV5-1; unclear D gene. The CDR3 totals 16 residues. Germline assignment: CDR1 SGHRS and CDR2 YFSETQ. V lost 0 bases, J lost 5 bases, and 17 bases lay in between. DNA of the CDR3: TGCGCCAGCAGCTTGGTGGCTAGGGAGTTGTTAACTGAAGCTTTCTTT. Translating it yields CASSLVARELLTEAFF.

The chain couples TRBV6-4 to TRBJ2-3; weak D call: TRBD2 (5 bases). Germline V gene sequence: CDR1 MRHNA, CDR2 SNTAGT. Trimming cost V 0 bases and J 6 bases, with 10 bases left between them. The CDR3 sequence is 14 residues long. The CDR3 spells CASSDSHGVDTQYF. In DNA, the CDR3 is TGTGCCAGCAGTGACTCCCACGGGGTTGATACGCAGTATTTT.

The CDR3 nucleotides are TGTGCCAGCAGCAAAGACCCACAGGGTATTTTCTCCGGCTACACCTTC. As protein: CASSKDPQGIFSGYTF. The rearrangement links TRBV7-9 to TRBJ1-2; D is possibly TRBD1 (6 bases). The V gene's germline CDR1 is SEHNR and CDR2 FQNEAQ (reference sequence). The CDR3 has 16 amino acids. The germline V and J ends were trimmed by 5 bases and 8 bases, with 24 bases remaining between them.

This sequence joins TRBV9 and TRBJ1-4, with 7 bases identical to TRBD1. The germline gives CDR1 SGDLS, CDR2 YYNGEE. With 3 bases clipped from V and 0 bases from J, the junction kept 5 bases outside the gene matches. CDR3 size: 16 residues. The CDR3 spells CASSAQGVSTNEKLFF. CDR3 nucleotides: TGTGCCAGCAGCGCCCAGGGGGTTTCAACTAATGAAAAACTGTTTTTT.

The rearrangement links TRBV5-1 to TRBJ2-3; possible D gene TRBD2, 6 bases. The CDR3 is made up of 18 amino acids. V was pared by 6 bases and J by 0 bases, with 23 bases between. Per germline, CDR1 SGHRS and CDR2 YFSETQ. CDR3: CASTLRGTGLTSTDTQYF. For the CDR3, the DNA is TGCGCCAGCACCCTCCGGGGGACGGGGCTAACTAGCACAGATACGCAGTATTTT. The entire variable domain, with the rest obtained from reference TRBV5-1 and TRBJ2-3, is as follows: KAGVTQTPRYLIKTRGQQVTLSCSPISGHRSVSWYQQTPGQGLQFLFEYFSETQRNKGNFPGRFSGRQFSNSRSEMNVSTLELGDSALYLCASTLRGTGLTSTDTQYFGPGTRLTVL.

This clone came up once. The CDR3 sequence is CASSQVARGHGYTF. The CDR3 bases are TGCGCCAGCAGCCAAGTCGCGAGGGGGCATGGCTACACCTTC. This chain links TRBV4-3 with TRBJ1-2, with TRBD1 matching over 7 bases. This CDR3 is built from 14 residues. Germline CDR1 LGHNA, CDR2 YSLEER. The ends lost 1 base at V and 6 bases at J; junction bases unmatched: 5.

CDR3 in DNA: TGCAGTGCGGGAGATGAAAAACTGTTTTTT. As protein: CSAGDEKLFF. The chain employs TRBV20-1 and TRBJ1-4; D not resolved. There are 10 residues in the CDR3. The germline V gene encodes CDR1 DFQATT and CDR2 SNEGSKA (reference sequence). The V and J ends lost 6 bases and 6 bases respectively, with 5 bases between them.

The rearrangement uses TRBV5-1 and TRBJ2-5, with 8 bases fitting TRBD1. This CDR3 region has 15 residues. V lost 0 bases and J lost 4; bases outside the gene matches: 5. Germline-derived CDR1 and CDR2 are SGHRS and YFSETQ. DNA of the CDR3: TGCGCCAGCAGCTTGGGCGGGACAGGCGGAGAGACCCAGTACTTC. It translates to CASSLGGTGGETQYF. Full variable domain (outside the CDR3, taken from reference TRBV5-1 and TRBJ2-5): KAGVTQTPRYLIKTRGQQVTLSCSPISGHRSVSWYQQTPGQGLQFLFEYFSETQRNKGNFPGRFSGRQFSNSRSEMNVSTLELGDSALYLCASSLGGTGGETQYFGPGTRLLVL.

The CDR3: CASSLDPGTMNTEAFF. CDR3 sequence (DNA): TGTGCCAGCAGCTTAGATCCGGGAACGATGAACACTGAAGCTTTCTTT. This chain connects TRBV7-6 to TRBJ1-1, with D hard to call. V lost 1 base to trimming and J lost 0 bases, with 12 bases between them. The CDR3 runs to 16 residues. Germline V gene lookup returns CDR1 SGHVS and CDR2 FNYEAQ.

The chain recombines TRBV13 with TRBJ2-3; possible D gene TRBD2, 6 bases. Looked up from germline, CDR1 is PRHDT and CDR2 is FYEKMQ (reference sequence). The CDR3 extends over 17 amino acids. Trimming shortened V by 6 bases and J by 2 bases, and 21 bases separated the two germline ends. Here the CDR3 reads CASSLSSGVGPTDTQYF. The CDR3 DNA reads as TGTGCCAGCAGTTTATCCTCGGGGGTCGGGCCCACAGATACGCAGTATTTT.

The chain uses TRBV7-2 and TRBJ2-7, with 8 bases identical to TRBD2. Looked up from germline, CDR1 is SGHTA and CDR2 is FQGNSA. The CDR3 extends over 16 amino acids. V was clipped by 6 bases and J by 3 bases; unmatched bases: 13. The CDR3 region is CASRASGSGGYYEQYF. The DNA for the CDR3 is TGTGCCAGCAGGGCTTCTGGGAGCGGGGGATACTACGAGCAGTACTTC. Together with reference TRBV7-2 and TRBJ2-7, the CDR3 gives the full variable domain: GAGVSQSPSNKVTEKGKDVELRCDPISGHTALYWYRQSLGQGLEFLIYFQGNSAPDKSGLPSDRFSAERTGGSVSTLTIQRTQQEDSAVYLCASRASGSGGYYEQYFGPGTRLTVT.

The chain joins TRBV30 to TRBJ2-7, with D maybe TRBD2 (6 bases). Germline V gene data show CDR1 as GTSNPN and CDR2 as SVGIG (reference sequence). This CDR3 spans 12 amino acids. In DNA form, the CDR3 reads TGTGCATTAGGAGGGCTAGCTGGCGAGCAGTACTTC. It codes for CALGGLAGEQYF.

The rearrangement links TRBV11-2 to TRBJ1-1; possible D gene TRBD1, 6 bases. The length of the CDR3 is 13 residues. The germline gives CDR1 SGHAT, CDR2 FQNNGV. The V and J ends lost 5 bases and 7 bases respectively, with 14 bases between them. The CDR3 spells CASSKGQSSEAFF. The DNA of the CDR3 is TGTGCCAGCAGCAAAGGACAGTCCAGTGAAGCTTTCTTT.

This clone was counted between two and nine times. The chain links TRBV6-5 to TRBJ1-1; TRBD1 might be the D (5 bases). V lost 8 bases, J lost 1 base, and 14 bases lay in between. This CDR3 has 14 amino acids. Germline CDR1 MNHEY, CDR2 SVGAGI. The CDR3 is CASRPWGENTEAFF. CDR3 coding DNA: TGTGCCAGCCGGCCGTGGGGGGAGAACACTGAAGCTTTCTTT.

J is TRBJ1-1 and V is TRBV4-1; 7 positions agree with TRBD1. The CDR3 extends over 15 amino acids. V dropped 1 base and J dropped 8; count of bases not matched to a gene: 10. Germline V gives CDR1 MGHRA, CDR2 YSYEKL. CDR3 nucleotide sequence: TGCGCCAGCAGCCAAGCAAATATCGGGACAGTCGAAGCTTTCTTT. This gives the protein CASSQANIGTVEAFF.

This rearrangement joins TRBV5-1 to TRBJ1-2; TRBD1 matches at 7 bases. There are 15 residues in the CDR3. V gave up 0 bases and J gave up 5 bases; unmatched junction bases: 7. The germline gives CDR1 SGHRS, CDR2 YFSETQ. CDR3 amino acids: CASSLGGTEPYGYTF. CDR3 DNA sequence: TGCGCCAGCAGCTTGGGGGGGACAGAACCATATGGCTACACCTTC. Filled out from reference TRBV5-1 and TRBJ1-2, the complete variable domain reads KAGVTQTPRYLIKTRGQQVTLSCSPISGHRSVSWYQQTPGQGLQFLFEYFSETQRNKGNFPGRFSGRQFSNSRSEMNVSTLELGDSALYLCASSLGGTEPYGYTFGSGTRLTVV.

CDR3 coding DNA: TGTGCCAGCAGTGAGGGGGGGAGTCAGGAGACCCAGTACTTC. Protein product: CASSEGGSQETQYF. The J gene is TRBJ2-5, the V gene TRBV6-6, with D possibly matching TRBD2 (7 bases). This CDR3 has 14 amino acids. The ends were cut back, 5 bases at V and 5 bases at J, with 15 bases in the middle. Germline V gene sequence: CDR1 MNHNY, CDR2 SVGAGI (reference sequence).

The CDR3 coding sequence is TGCGCCAGCAGCCAAGATGCAGGGGCCACCTACTTGAACACTGAAGCTTTCTTT. It translates to CASSQDAGATYLNTEAFF. The chain combines TRBV4-1 with TRBJ1-1; D is perhaps TRBD1 (6 bases). Trimming left V 0 bases short and J 0 bases short, with 17 bases between. Germline V gene sequence: CDR1 MGHRA, CDR2 YSYEKL. CDR3 size: 18 residues.

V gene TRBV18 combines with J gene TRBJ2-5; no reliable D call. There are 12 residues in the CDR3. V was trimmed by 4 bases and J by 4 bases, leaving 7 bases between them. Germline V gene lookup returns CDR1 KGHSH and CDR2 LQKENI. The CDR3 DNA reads TGTGCCAGCTCACGAAACGGAGAGACCCAGTACTTC. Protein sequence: CASSRNGETQYF.

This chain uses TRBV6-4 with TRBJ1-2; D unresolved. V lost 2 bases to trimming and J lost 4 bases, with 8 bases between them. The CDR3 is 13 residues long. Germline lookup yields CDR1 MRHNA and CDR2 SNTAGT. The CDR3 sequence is CASSDRAGYGYTF. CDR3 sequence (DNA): TGTGCCAGCAGTGACAGGGCGGGCTATGGCTACACCTTC.